The rows below give T cell receptor beta chains drawn from one sample of a study of cytomegalovirus exposure and HLA in healthy donors. Sequencing used immunoSEQ multiplex PCR; TCRdb keeps in-frame clones, though not all of them. The data contain tens of thousands of clones, 80% to 90% of them singletons. The specimen was PBMCs. These receptors came from a woman in her thirties in good health and CMV-seropositive. Each CDR3 is given with its conserved first and last residue. D genes are given only for firm matches. Clone size is not always given. Where it is, it says once, few, many or a class for expanded clones.

cdr3_nt	cdr3_aa	d_call	v_call	j_call	clone_size
TGCAGTGCTAAAATTGAGAACGTCCTGACTTTC	CSAKIENVLTF	-	TRBV20-1	TRBJ2-6	-
TGTGCCAGCAGCTCCCCCGGGAGTATCGACTCCTACGAGCAGTACTTC	CASSSPGSIDSYEQYF	-	TRBV5-5	TRBJ2-7	-
TGTGCCAGCCGCAGGGCCGGAGCGGGAGGGAGGGATACGCAGTATTTT	CASRRAGAGGRDTQYF	TRBD2	TRBV2	TRBJ2-3	few
TGTGCCAGCAGCTTACGCCACAGGGGCACTGAAGCTTTCTTT	CASSLRHRGTEAFF	TRBD1	TRBV7-2	TRBJ1-1	few
TGTGCCTGGAGTGTAGGGGGGGCTAGCACAGATACGCAGTATTTT	CAWSVGGASTDTQYF	-	TRBV30	TRBJ2-3	-
TGTGCCAGCAGCCGGGCCAGCCTGGGGGGGAAACAGCAGTACTTC	CASSRASLGGKQQYF	TRBD2	TRBV28	TRBJ2-5	-
TGTGCCACCAGCGCACGACAGGGGGCAAACACCGGGGAGCTGTTTTTT	CATSARQGANTGELFF	TRBD1	TRBV15	TRBJ2-2	-
TGTGCCAGCAGCCTGCGGGCTAGCGGGAGCTACGAGCAGTACTTC	CASSLRASGSYEQYF	TRBD2	TRBV13	TRBJ2-7	-
TGTGCCAGTAGTGAAGTCAGGGCTTATCAGCCCCAGCATTTT	CASSEVRAYQPQHF	-	TRBV19	TRBJ1-5	-
TGTGCCAGCAGCGGACAGATTTACTCCTACAATGAGCAGTTCTTC	CASSGQIYSYNEQFF	-	TRBV27	TRBJ2-1	-
TGTGCCAGCTCATCAACAAGTGGGACAGGGTTACATGAGCAGTTCTTC	CASSSTSGTGLHEQFF	TRBD1	TRBV18	TRBJ2-1	-
TGTGCCAGCAGTGATACTCAGGGGGTAGGAGAAGAGACCCAGTACTTC	CASSDTQGVGEETQYF	TRBD1	TRBV25-1	TRBJ2-5	-
TGTGCCAGCAGCGTACAATTAGAGCCCGGGGAGCTGTTTTTT	CASSVQLEPGELFF	-	TRBV9	TRBJ2-2	-
TGCGCCAGCAGCTTGGAACCGGGACAGCGATCCTACGAGCAGTACTTC	CASSLEPGQRSYEQYF	TRBD1	TRBV5-1	TRBJ2-7	-
TGCGCCAGCAGTGAGACGGGGACAATTTTGGGCCCCCGAGAGACCCAGTACTTC	CASSETGTILGPRETQYF	-	TRBV10-1	TRBJ2-5	-
TGTGCCAGCAGCTCCAGCCCCGGGACAGGGGGGTACGAGCAGTACTTC	CASSSSPGTGGYEQYF	TRBD1	TRBV7-2	TRBJ2-7	-
TGCGCCAGCAGCCGGGGGGGGGCGAAGCTGTTTTTT	CASSRGGAKLFF	-	TRBV4-1	TRBJ2-2	once
TGTGCCAGCAGCTTAGCCAGATCCACTGAAGCTTTCTTT	CASSLARSTEAFF	-	TRBV11-2	TRBJ1-1	-
TGTGCCAGCAGTTTGACAGTTAACTATGGCTACACCTTC	CASSLTVNYGYTF	-	TRBV28	TRBJ1-2	-
TGTGCCAGCAGTGAGCTAGCGGGAGGGCCAGATACGCAGTATTTT	CASSELAGGPDTQYF	TRBD2	TRBV6-1	TRBJ2-3	-
TGTGCCAGCAGCCAAGCGGGACAACACAATGAGCAGTTCTTC	CASSQAGQHNEQFF	-	TRBV14	TRBJ2-1	-
TGTGCCAGCAGTGAAGAGAGAGTCGGTGGACAGTACGAAGCTTTCTTT	CASSEERVGGQYEAFF	-	TRBV2	TRBJ1-1	-
TGTGCCAGCAGCGGAGGAACCTACGAGCAGTACTTC	CASSGGTYEQYF	-	TRBV9	TRBJ2-7	once
TGTGCCAGCAGCGACAGGGGAATTGAAGCTTTCTTT	CASSDRGIEAFF	TRBD1	TRBV7-9	TRBJ1-1	-
TGTGCCAGCAGCTCAATGCGGGGGAAGAACACTGAAGCTTTCTTT	CASSSMRGKNTEAFF	-	TRBV7-8	TRBJ1-1	-
TGTGCCAGCAAGGGACTGCTCTCTGGGGCCAACGTCCTGACTTTC	CASKGLLSGANVLTF	-	TRBV2	TRBJ2-6	-
TGTGCCAGCAGTGAACCCGGGACAGGGGCACTCGAGCAGTACTTC	CASSEPGTGALEQYF	TRBD1	TRBV6-1	TRBJ2-7	-
TGTGCCAGCCAGAAAACCTGGGACAGGAGCTACGAGCAGTACTTC	CASQKTWDRSYEQYF	TRBD1	TRBV27	TRBJ2-7	-
TGTGCCAGCAGCCAAACACTTACGGACAGGAGGACCCTCCACTTT	CASSQTLTDRRTLHF	TRBD1	TRBV5-5	TRBJ1-6	-
TGTGCCAGCAGTCCCTGGGGGACTAGCAGTTACGAGCAGTACTTC	CASSPWGTSSYEQYF	TRBD2	TRBV27	TRBJ2-7	-